This T cell receptor beta chain derives from a study of OX40 agonist ivuxolimab in advanced cancers. Method: immunoSEQ multiplex PCR; TCRdb's copy keeps in-frame clones and lacks some. Here the sample spans tens of thousands of clones, around 84% being singletons. The germline gives CDR1 LNHDA, CDR2 SQIVND (reference sequence). The CDR3 consists of 14 residues. The J segment lost 4 bases and the V segment lost 7 bases, leaving 8 bases of the junction unmatched. A single count supports this clone. This TCR was sampled from an adult with an advanced solid tumor such as melanoma, head and neck, liver or kidney cancer. This specimen consisted of CD4+ or CD8+ T cells sorted from blood, obtained in a trial of the OX40 agonist ivuxolimab. The rearrangement links TRBV19 to TRBJ1-1; 8 positions match TRBD1. This CDR3 reads CASTLDRVSTEAFF. In DNA, the CDR3 is TGTGCCAGTACCCTGGACAGGGTGAGCACTGAAGCTTTCTTT.